The 7 T cell receptor beta chains in this list originate from one sample, sequenced in a study of PD-L1 blockade in urothelial cancer. Some clones are missing from TCRdb's copy, which holds only in-frame ones; the method was immunoSEQ multiplex PCR. The sample has 55,000 to 70,000 clones, around 80% seen once. Sequencing was performed on PBMCs, taken around atezolizumab (anti-PD-L1) treatment. These TCRs come from a man aged 65 to 79 with urothelial cancer.

The chain carries TRBV6-5 and TRBJ2-3; tentative D call: TRBD2 (5 bases). Per the germline V gene, CDR1 is MNHEY and CDR2 is SVGAGI. V lost 4 bases to trimming and J lost 3 bases, with 8 bases between them. The CDR3 consists of 13 residues. CDR3 in amino acids: CASSSRGTDTQYF. The CDR3 nucleotides are TGTGCCAGCAGTTCCAGAGGGACAGATACGCAGTATTTT.

The V gene is TRBV11-2, the J gene TRBJ2-3; 9 bases are shared with TRBD1. V shed 4 bases and J 7 bases; nucleotides not matched to a gene: 12. CDR3 length: 16 residues. Germline values: CDR1 SGHAT, CDR2 FQNNGV. The CDR3 region is CASSSLAGQGRNTQYF. CDR3 coding DNA: TGTGCCAGCAGCTCCCTCGCCGGACAGGGGAGAAATACGCAGTATTTT.

This clone was found a few times. Because the CDR3's place on the DNA is in doubt, the DNA is left out and the CDR3 is given as listed by TCRdb. V and J are TRBV30 and TRBJ2-1; TRBD1, the table's D call, was not compared with the DNA. Germline V CDR1 and CDR2: GTSNPN, SVGIG (reference sequence). The CDR3 extends over 11 residues, inclusive of both ends. CDR3 amino acids: CAWGTGTTRFF.

The chain uses TRBV9 and TRBJ2-5; 8 bases are a match to TRBD2. The V gene's germline CDR1 is SGDLS and CDR2 YYNGEE. This CDR3 comprises 15 residues. The trim removed 3 bases at V and 5 bases at J, leaving 9 bases unmatched. For the CDR3, the DNA is TGTGCCAGCAGCGCGGGGGGGGGAGGGTTGGAGACCCAGTACTTC. Protein: CASSAGGGGLETQYF.

V and J are TRBV30 and TRBJ2-1, with 10 bases aligning to TRBD2. Germline assignment: CDR1 GTSNPN and CDR2 SVGIG (reference sequence). J lost 6 bases, V lost 1 base, and 3 bases had no gene match. The CDR3 contains 14 residues. The CDR3 spells CAWSAGLASNEQFF. The CDR3 DNA reads as TGTGCCTGGAGTGCGGGACTAGCGTCCAATGAGCAGTTCTTC.

This sequence joins TRBV5-1 and TRBJ2-1, with no clear D. V was pared by 6 bases and J by 4 bases, with 11 bases between. The CDR3 loop spans 13 amino acids. Germline CDR1 SGHRS, CDR2 YFSETQ. CDR3: CASTENGYNEQFF. DNA of the CDR3: TGCGCCAGCACAGAGAACGGGTACAATGAGCAGTTCTTC.

The chain has TRBV5-4 and TRBJ1-1; no firm D call. V was clipped by 0 bases and J by 8 bases, with 11 bases between them. There are 13 residues in the CDR3. The germline V gene encodes CDR1 SGHNT and CDR2 YYREEE (reference sequence). DNA of the CDR3: TGTGCCAGCAGCTTGGAGGTGGGGAGGGAAGCTTTCTTT. Amino acid sequence: CASSLEVGREAFF.